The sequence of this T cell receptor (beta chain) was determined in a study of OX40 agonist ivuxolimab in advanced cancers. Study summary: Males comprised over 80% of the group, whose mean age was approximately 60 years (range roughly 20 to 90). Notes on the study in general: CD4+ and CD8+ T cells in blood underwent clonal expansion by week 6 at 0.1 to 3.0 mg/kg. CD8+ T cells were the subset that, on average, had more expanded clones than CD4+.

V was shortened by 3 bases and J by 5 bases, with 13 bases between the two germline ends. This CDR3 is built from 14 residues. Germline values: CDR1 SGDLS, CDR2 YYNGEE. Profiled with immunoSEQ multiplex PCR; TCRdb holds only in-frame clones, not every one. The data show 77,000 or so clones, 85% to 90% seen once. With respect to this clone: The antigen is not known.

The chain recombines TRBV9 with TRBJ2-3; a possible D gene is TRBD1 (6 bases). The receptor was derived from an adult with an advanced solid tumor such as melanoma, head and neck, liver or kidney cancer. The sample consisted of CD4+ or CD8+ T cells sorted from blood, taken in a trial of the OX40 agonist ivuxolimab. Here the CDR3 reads CASSASTGLDTQYF. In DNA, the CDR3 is TGTGCCAGCAGCGCCTCAACAGGGCTAGATACGCAGTATTTT. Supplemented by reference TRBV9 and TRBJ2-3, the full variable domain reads DSGVTQTPKHLITATGQRVTLRCSPRSGDLSVYWYQQSLDQGLQFLIQYYNGEERAKGNILERFSAQQFPDLHSELNLSSLELGDSALYFCASSASTGLDTQYFGPGTRLTVL.